This TCR beta chain was recorded in a study of glioma-infiltrating T cells after dendritic cell vaccination. At the level of the study: Glioblastoma patients came from Phase I and II dendritic cell vaccination trials. Dendritic cells derived from monocytes and pulsed with autologous tumor lysate formed the vaccine.

J was trimmed by 2 bases and V by 0 bases; bases with no gene match: 7. The CDR3 has 16 residues. CDR1 and CDR2 (germline): SGHKS, YYEKEE (reference sequence). Up to about 2 ug genomic DNA was used for TCRB CDR3 amplification. Amplification used 60 V beta primers and 13 J beta primers. This table comes from immunoSEQ multiplex PCR, and its TCRdb copy is limited to in-frame clones, with some not included. The sample yields around 58,000 clones, roughly four fifths seen once. The TCR was taken from a human donor with glioblastoma. The chain has TRBV5-5 and TRBJ1-2, with TRBD1 matching 7 bases. Material: blood, obtained before dendritic cell vaccination. CDR3 region: CASSLASGTVNYGYTF. For the CDR3, the DNA is TGTGCCAGCAGCTTGGCTTCCGGGACAGTCAACTATGGCTACACCTTC.